Listed here are 26 T cell receptor beta chains from one sample, sequenced in a study of blood T cell repertoires in COVID-19. Profiled with immunoSEQ multiplex PCR; TCRdb holds only in-frame clones, not every one. The sample records about 100,000 clones, less than 90% being singletons. Sample: peripheral blood. These receptor sequences come from a human donor in a cohort sampled during active COVID-19.

The rearrangement uses TRBV7-2 and TRBJ2-7; TRBD1 agrees at 8 bases. The junction had 9 bases not matched to a gene; V was cut back by 5 bases and J by 3 bases. This CDR3 contains 15 residues. Per germline, CDR1 SGHTA and CDR2 FQGNSA. This chain's CDR3 is CASSPSRGPHYEQYF. CDR3 bases: TGTGCCAGCAGCCCTTCCAGGGGGCCCCACTACGAGCAGTACTTC.

Points on this clone: At one of its ends the junction is not consistent with the germline gene, which may arise from a read error. The chain couples TRBV7-7 to TRBJ2-2, with 8 nucleotides matching TRBD2. CDR3 length: 17 amino acids. CDR1 SSHAT and CDR2 FNYEAQ come from the germline V gene (reference sequence). The CDR3 protein is CASSKLADDWDAGELFF. CDR3 nucleotides: TGTGCTAGCAGCAAACTAGCGGATGACTGGGACGCCGGGGAGCTGTTTTTT.

The chain uses TRBV28 and TRBJ1-2, with D perhaps matching TRBD1 (6 bases). V was cut by 1 base and J by 8 bases, with 14 bases left in between. Germline V gene lookup returns CDR1 MDHEN and CDR2 SYDVKM. This CDR3 region has 14 residues. Here the CDR3 DNA reads TGTGCCAGCAGTTTATTTGTCGGGCAGGGGGGCTACACCTTC. It yields the protein CASSLFVGQGGYTF.

The rearrangement links TRBV14 to TRBJ1-2, with 7 bases matching TRBD1. The germline V gene encodes CDR1 SGHDN and CDR2 FVKESK. The CDR3 runs 13 residues. V lost 8 bases to trimming and J lost 6 bases; unmatched junction nucleotides: 9. The CDR3 sequence is CASGRAGGNGYTF. DNA of the CDR3: TGTGCCAGCGGCCGGGCAGGGGGGAATGGCTACACCTTC. The full variable domain, its missing parts supplied by reference TRBV14 and TRBJ1-2, is EAGVTQFPSHSVIEKGQTVTLRCDPISGHDNLYWYRRVMGKEIKFLLHFVKESKQDESGMPNNRFLAERTGGTYSTLKVQPAELEDSGVYFCASGRAGGNGYTFGSGTRLTVV.

The chain uses TRBV2 and TRBJ2-1; D gene uncertain. This CDR3 contains 12 residues. CDR1 and CDR2 (germline): SNHLY, FYNNEI. Deletions cut 7 bases from V and 9 bases from J, with 13 bases between. The CDR3 reads CASTEEVGEQFF. The CDR3 coding sequence is TGTGCCAGCACCGAAGAGGTTGGTGAGCAGTTCTTC.

The chain recombines TRBV9 with TRBJ2-7, with 10 bases identical to TRBD1. CDR3 size: 15 residues. V was pared by 0 bases and J by 2 bases, with 2 bases of the junction left unmatched. The germline V gene encodes CDR1 SGDLS and CDR2 YYNGEE. The CDR3 loop reads CASSVGTGGPYEQYF. CDR3 in DNA: TGTGCCAGCAGCGTAGGGACAGGGGGGCCCTACGAGCAGTACTTC.

The chain employs TRBV18 and TRBJ1-3, with 7 bases that match TRBD1. The CDR3 totals 16 residues. Germline CDR1 reads KGHSH; CDR2 reads LQKENI. V trimming: 0 bases; J trimming: 0 bases; junction bases outside the gene matches: 2. Written as DNA, the CDR3 is TGTGCCAGCTCACCACCACAGGGGACCTCTGGAAACACCATATATTTT. This translates into CASSPPQGTSGNTIYF.

This clone has only one observation. The chain employs TRBV5-4 and TRBJ1-2; possible D gene TRBD1, 5 bases. V gave up 5 bases and J gave up 6 bases, with 17 bases separating them. The CDR3 extends over 14 amino acids. The germline CDR1 and CDR2 sequences are SGHNT and YYREEE (reference sequence). This chain's CDR3 is CASSISAGQDGYTF. Here the CDR3 DNA reads TGTGCCAGCAGTATTTCGGCGGGGCAAGATGGCTACACCTTC.

The chain carries TRBV19 and TRBJ1-3, with D uncertain. V shed 3 bases and J shed 0 bases, with 9 bases lying between them. This CDR3 is 15 amino acids long. The germline CDR1 and CDR2 sequences are LNHDA and SQIVND (reference sequence). CDR3 residues: CASSIQRNSGNTIYF. CDR3 coding DNA: TGTGCCAGTAGTATCCAGCGTAACTCTGGAAACACCATATATTTT.

V usage is TRBV7-3 and J usage is TRBJ2-2, with TRBD2 identical over 8 bases. Germline lookup yields CDR1 SGHTA and CDR2 FQGTGA. The V and J ends lost 1 base and 1 base, in that order; junction bases with no gene match: 2. The CDR3 runs to 16 residues. The CDR3 region is CASSLNAGGNTGELFF. CDR3 DNA sequence: TGTGCCAGCAGCTTAAACGCGGGAGGGAACACCGGGGAGCTGTTTTTT.

This clone has just one count. The chain joins TRBV7-2 to TRBJ2-3, with D maybe TRBD1 (6 bases). CDR3 length equals 15 residues. Trimming left V 1 base short and J 4 bases short, with 12 bases between. The germline V gene has CDR1 SGHTA and CDR2 FQGNSA. Here the CDR3 DNA reads TGTGCCAGCAGCTTAGAGTCAGGGGTGGCAGATACGCAGTATTTT. Protein sequence: CASSLESGVADTQYF.

V gene TRBV21-1 combines with J gene TRBJ2-7; no DNA check was done on the table's D call, TRBD1. TRBV21-1 is marked as a pseudogene. The CDR3 runs 15 residues. The CDR3 DNA reads as TGTGCCAGCAGCAAACGGGGTGAGGGGGACTACGAGCAGTACGTC. Translated: CASSKRGEGDYEQYV.

The J gene is TRBJ2-7, the V gene TRBV4-3; D might be TRBD2 (5 bases). CDR1 is LGHNA and CDR2 is YSLEER in the germline V gene. This CDR3 contains 16 residues. Trimming removed 0 bases at V and 0 bases at J, with 12 bases between. Here the CDR3 reads CASSQDQTIPSYEQYV. The CDR3 coding sequence is TGCGCCAGCAGCCAAGATCAGACTATACCCTCCTACGAGCAGTACGTC.

This chain connects TRBV11-3 to TRBJ1-1; D remains ambiguous. V was trimmed by 3 bases and J by 0 bases, leaving 8 bases between them. The CDR3 totals 14 residues. Germline lookup yields CDR1 SGHNT and CDR2 YENEEA. CDR3 sequence: CASSLSPMNTEAFF. CDR3 DNA sequence: TGTGCCAGCAGCTTGAGCCCCATGAACACTGAAGCTTTCTTT.

The genes are TRBV24-1 and TRBJ2-6; D uncertain. The V gene lost 0 bases and the J gene lost 4 bases, with 6 bases spanning the gap. The CDR3 is 15 residues long. Per the germline V gene, CDR1 is KGHDR and CDR2 is SFDVKD. The CDR3 sequence is CATSDLVRGANVLTF. The CDR3 DNA follows: TGTGCCACCAGTGATTTGGTCCGGGGGGCCAACGTCCTGACTTTC.

V gene TRBV14 combines with J gene TRBJ2-1; 12 nucleotides line up with TRBD2. Germline V lookup: CDR1 SGHDN, CDR2 FVKESK. Losses at the gene ends were 4 bases for V and 6 bases for J; bases not matched to a gene: 4. This CDR3 spans 15 amino acids. CDR3 DNA: TGTGCCAGCAGCCCTAGCGGGAGGGCGGTCAATGAGCAGTTCTTC. This codes for CASSPSGRAVNEQFF.

CDR3 DNA sequence: TGTGCCAGCGGACAGGGTGGAAGGATGAACACTGAAGCTTTCTTT. This gives the protein CASGQGGRMNTEAFF. J is TRBJ1-1 and V is TRBV5-5; 8 positions agree with TRBD1. The CDR3 has 15 residues. The junction had 8 bases not matched to a gene; V was cut back by 7 bases and J by 0 bases. In germline, CDR1 is SGHKS, CDR2 YYEKEE (reference sequence).

This clone showed up just once. V is TRBV29-1 and J is TRBJ1-2; D possibly corresponds to TRBD1 (5 bases). Germline V CDR1 and CDR2: SQVTM, ANQGSEA. This CDR3 spans 13 amino acids. V gave up 2 bases and J gave up 3 bases, with 10 bases separating them. CDR3 in amino acids: CSVEISRDYGYTF. DNA for the CDR3: TGCAGCGTTGAAATCTCCAGGGACTATGGCTACACCTTC.

The rearrangement links TRBV27 to TRBJ2-3, with 9 bases fitting TRBD1. The J segment lost 3 bases and the V segment lost 5 bases, leaving 12 bases of the junction unmatched. CDR3 length: 17 residues. Germline CDR1 reads MNHEY; CDR2 reads SMNVEV (reference sequence). Here the CDR3 reads CASSETGGSVLTDTQYF. The DNA for the CDR3 is TGTGCCAGCAGTGAAACAGGGGGCTCGGTCCTAACAGATACGCAGTATTTT.

The CDR3 loop reads CASSRDPYSNQPQHF. Written as DNA, the CDR3 is TGTGCCAGTAGCAGGGATCCGTATAGCAATCAGCCCCAGCATTTT. The chain employs TRBV19 and TRBJ1-5; maybe TRBD1 (5 bases). This CDR3 is 15 amino acids long. V was shortened by 6 bases and J by 0 bases, with 12 bases between the two germline ends. CDR1 and CDR2 (germline): LNHDA, SQIVND (reference sequence).

The chain recombines TRBV7-3 with TRBJ2-7; 10 bases fit TRBD2. With 2 bases clipped from V and 3 bases from J, the junction kept 4 bases outside the gene matches. The CDR3 runs to 15 residues. Germline V gives CDR1 SGHTA, CDR2 FQGTGA. The CDR3, as DNA: TGTGCCAGCAGCTTAGGGACTAGCGAGATCTACGAGCAGTACTTC. It translates to CASSLGTSEIYEQYF.

The chain links TRBV13 to TRBJ2-1, with 14 bases lining up with TRBD2. CDR1 is PRHDT, CDR2 FYEKMQ, per germline (reference sequence). The ends lost 5 bases at V and 8 bases at J; junction bases unmatched: 5. This CDR3 spans 15 amino acids. CDR3 DNA: TGTGCCAGCAGCCTCGGGACTAGCGGGAGTTATGAGCAGTTCTTC. It specifies CASSLGTSGSYEQFF.

This clone was counted between two and nine times. The chain's CDR3 is CASSYTQEREAFF. Here the CDR3 DNA reads TGTGCCAGCAGTTATACACAGGAACGTGAAGCTTTCTTT. The chain carries TRBV5-4 and TRBJ1-1; possibly TRBD1 for D (5 bases). Germline V gives CDR1 SGHNT, CDR2 YYREEE (reference sequence). The CDR3 loop spans 13 amino acids. V dropped 5 bases and J dropped 7 bases, with 15 bases sitting between them.

This clone was observed a single time. This chain connects TRBV4-1 to TRBJ2-4; no clear D. The V end lost 2 bases, the J end lost 9 bases, and 17 bases lay between the germline ends. CDR1 and CDR2 from the germline V gene are MGHRA and YSYEKL. CDR3 length: 15 amino acids. CDR3 DNA: TGCGCCAGCAGCCAACCTAAGTCTCCGGAGACCATTCAGTACTTC. It encodes CASSQPKSPETIQYF.

This clone was observed once. J is TRBJ2-1 and V is TRBV4-3; 11 bases match TRBD2. Trimming took 1 base from V and 10 from J; bases not matched to a gene: 3. The V gene's germline CDR1 is LGHNA and CDR2 YSLEER. The CDR3 loop spans 14 amino acids. CDR3 sequence reads: CASSQGLAGPEQFF. The DNA of the CDR3 is TGCGCCAGCAGCCAAGGACTAGCGGGACCGGAGCAGTTCTTC.

This clone came up once. The gene calls are TRBV7-2 and TRBJ1-1; tentatively, D is TRBD1 (6 bases). From germline, CDR1 is SGHTA and CDR2 FQGNSA. The CDR3 is 17 residues long. With 4 bases removed from V and 1 base from J, the gap between germline ends came to 19 bases. This CDR3 is CASSYPLGQIKNTEAFF. The DNA for the CDR3 is TGTGCCAGCAGCTACCCGCTAGGACAGATAAAGAACACTGAAGCTTTCTTT.